The 32 T cell receptor beta chains presented below share a single source sample, sequenced in a study of T-cell memory formation after mild COVID-19. TCRdb fed the 5' RACE reads into MiXCR, producing one record per CDR3 protein. The sample holds a few hundred thousand distinct CDR3 sequences, approximately 15% seen once. Sequences were obtained from PBMCs or a T cell subset sorted from them (not recorded which). The source is a man between 18 and 35 years old who had mild COVID-19 (a few samples of this study predate the infection). Cell type and time point are not known.

This chain uses TRBV7-2 with TRBJ1-1; D call uncertain. Trimming left V 8 bases short and J 12 bases short, with 25 bases between. The CDR3 is 14 residues long. Germline V CDR1 and CDR2: SGHTA, FQGNSA. The CDR3 loop reads CASYTNMHPGETFF. DNA of the CDR3: TGTGCCAGCTATACAAACATGCATCCCGGAGAAACTTTCTTT.

The chain couples TRBV11-2 to TRBJ2-3; 14 nucleotides match TRBD2. This CDR3 contains 15 residues. Germline V lookup: CDR1 SGHAT, CDR2 FQNNGV. The ends lost 10 bases at V and 6 bases at J; junction bases unmatched: 9. The CDR3 nucleotides read TGTGCCACCTCACTCGGGACTAGCGGGGGTGATACGCAGTATTTT. Its protein product is CATSLGTSGGDTQYF.

This clonotype came up a few times. This rearrangement joins TRBV4-1 to TRBJ1-6, with D perhaps TRBD1 (6 bases). CDR3 length: 17 amino acids. CDR1 and CDR2 (germline): MGHRA, YSYEKL. Trimming cost V 4 bases and J 7 bases, with 20 bases left between them. CDR3 amino acids: CASSPRAGAVQNSPLHF. As DNA, the CDR3 is TGCGCCAGCAGCCCCAGGGCAGGGGCTGTGCAGAATTCACCCCTCCACTTT.

The chain is built from TRBV20-1 and TRBJ2-4; D might be TRBD1 (6 bases). Germline assignment: CDR1 DFQATT and CDR2 SNEGSKA (reference sequence). Between the trimmed V and J ends, which lost 6 bases and 1 base, there was a span of 10 bases. This CDR3 region has 13 residues. CDR3 region: CSAGGLAKNIQYF. The CDR3 nucleotides are TGCAGTGCAGGGGGTCTGGCCAAAAACATTCAGTACTTC.

In this sample, this clonotype turned up many times. The chain employs TRBV6-1 and TRBJ2-3; 9 bases fit TRBD2. CDR1 and CDR2 from the germline V gene are MNHNS and SASEGT. The CDR3 consists of 15 residues. Trimming at V came to 2 bases and at J to 4 bases, leaving 4 bases not matched to a gene. The CDR3 DNA follows: TGTGCCAGCAGTGAAAAATCTAGCGGGGCAGATACGCAGTATTTT. This codes for CASSEKSSGADTQYF.

This clonotype has just a few counts. The chain combines TRBV5-1 with TRBJ2-3; D unresolved. Trimming cost V 6 bases and J 6 bases, with 8 bases left between them. Germline CDR1 reads SGHRS; CDR2 reads YFSETQ. This CDR3 has 11 residues. CDR3 nucleotide sequence: TGCGCCAGCATGAGCGATGATACGCAGTATTTT. This translates into CASMSDDTQYF. Complete variable domain (other parts from reference TRBV5-1 and TRBJ2-3): KAGVTQTPRYLIKTRGQQVTLSCSPISGHRSVSWYQQTPGQGLQFLFEYFSETQRNKGNFPGRFSGRQFSNSRSEMNVSTLELGDSALYLCASMSDDTQYFGPGTRLTVL.

The CDR3 sequence: CAWSDKFYEQYF. For the CDR3, the DNA is TGTGCCTGGAGTGATAAGTTCTACGAGCAGTACTTC. The J gene is TRBJ2-7, the V gene TRBV30; D remains unclear. V was pared by 1 base and J by 3 bases, with 7 bases between. Germline V lookup: CDR1 GTSNPN, CDR2 SVGIG (reference sequence). The CDR3 loop spans 12 amino acids.

The chain couples TRBV24-1 to TRBJ2-3; 7 bases agree with TRBD1. Germline V gives CDR1 KGHDR, CDR2 SFDVKD. CDR3 size: 17 residues. The ends lost 7 bases at V and 2 bases at J; junction bases unmatched: 14. CDR3 nucleotides: TGTGCCACCAGCGGCAACACGAACAGGGGCTACACAGATACGCAGTATTTT. It codes for CATSGNTNRGYTDTQYF.

The CDR3, as DNA: TGCAGCGTTGCCCGCAGCCTCATGAACACTGAAGCTTTCTTT. This encodes CSVARSLMNTEAFF. The rearrangement uses TRBV29-1 and TRBJ1-1; no reliable D call. CDR1 and CDR2 from the germline V gene are SQVTM and ANQGSEA. There are 14 residues in the CDR3. V lost 4 bases and J lost 0, with 12 bases in between.

V gene TRBV4-1 combines with J gene TRBJ2-5; D is uncertain. With 0 bases removed from V and 5 bases from J, the gap between germline ends came to 13 bases. This CDR3 comprises 15 residues. Germline V gene sequence: CDR1 MGHRA, CDR2 YSYEKL. As DNA, the CDR3 is TGCGCCAGCAGCCAAGAACCCAACCAAGGGGAGACCCAGTACTTC. Its translation is CASSQEPNQGETQYF.

This clonotype was observed a few times. The V call is TRBV3-1, the J call TRBJ2-3; possibly TRBD1 for D (7 bases). Looked up from germline, CDR1 is LGHDT and CDR2 is YNNKEL (reference sequence). The CDR3 runs 22 residues. V lost 0 bases and J lost 6, with 34 bases in between. The CDR3 loop is CASSQDLEDRSTGALGTDTQYF. In DNA form, the CDR3 reads TGTGCCAGCAGCCAAGATTTGGAGGACAGGTCCACGGGAGCATTAGGGACGGATACGCAGTATTTT.

The chain is built from TRBV5-1 and TRBJ1-1; D gene uncertain. Germline V lookup: CDR1 SGHRS, CDR2 YFSETQ. The CDR3 sequence is 14 residues long. V was cut by 2 bases and J by 1 base, with 9 bases left in between. The CDR3 spells CASSLEAENTEAFF. DNA of the CDR3: TGCGCCAGCAGCTTAGAGGCCGAGAACACTGAAGCTTTCTTT.

This clonotype came up a few times. This chain links TRBV4-1 with TRBJ1-5; no definite D call. This CDR3 has 15 residues. In germline, CDR1 is MGHRA, CDR2 YSYEKL. The V and J ends lost 6 bases and 0 bases respectively, with 12 bases between them. Here the CDR3 reads CASSQRWVSNQPQHF. The DNA of the CDR3 is TGCGCCAGCAGTCAACGATGGGTTAGCAATCAGCCCCAGCATTTT.

This clonotype was detected only a few times. V is TRBV12-3 or TRBV12-4 and J is TRBJ1-5; D is unresolved. This CDR3 is built from 14 residues. V lost 4 bases to trimming and J lost 2 bases, with 9 bases between them. The DNA of the CDR3 is TGTGCCAGCAGTTCCTCCGATGGCAATCAGCCCCAGCATTTT. Translation gives CASSSSDGNQPQHF.

This clonotype has a handful of counts. The chain recombines TRBV7-2 with TRBJ2-1; 12 bases are a match to TRBD2. Germline V lookup: CDR1 SGHTA, CDR2 FQGNSA. This CDR3 is 18 amino acids long. Unmatched junction bases numbered 9, after V lost 0 bases and J lost 6 bases. In nucleotides, the CDR3 is TGTGCCAGCAGCTTAGCGCGAGCTAGCGGGGGGGCGGGCAATGAGCAGTTCTTC. Its translation: CASSLARASGGAGNEQFF.

The J gene is TRBJ2-5, the V gene TRBV6-5; no definite D call. The CDR3 extends over 15 amino acids. V gave up 2 bases and J gave up 5 bases, with 15 bases separating them. The germline CDR1 and CDR2 sequences are MNHEY and SVGAGI. In DNA form, the CDR3 reads TGTGCCAGCAGTTACCCGAGGCCAACCGAGGAGACCCAGTACTTC. As protein: CASSYPRPTEETQYF.

This CDR3 is CASSDSGAETQYF. Written as DNA, the CDR3 is TGTGCCAGCAGTGACTCGGGCGCGGAGACCCAGTACTTC. This sequence joins TRBV25-1 and TRBJ2-5; D is uncertain. CDR3 length equals 13 residues. Germline assignment: CDR1 MGHDK and CDR2 SYGVNS. V lost 3 bases to trimming and J lost 5 bases, with 10 bases between them. Full variable domain (rest looked up from reference TRBV25-1 and TRBJ2-5): EADIYQTPRYLVIGTGKKITLECSQTMGHDKMYWYQQDPGMELHLIHYSYGVNSTEKGDLSSESTVSRIRTEHFPLTLESARPSHTSQYLCASSDSGAETQYFGPGTRLLVL.

The V and J genes are TRBV11-2 and TRBJ2-5; perhaps TRBD1 as D (5 bases). The CDR3 totals 14 residues. Germline CDR1 reads SGHAT; CDR2 reads FQNNGV. V lost 1 base and J lost 5, with 11 bases in between. The CDR3 coding sequence is TGTGCCAGCAGCTTAGGTGCAGGGCCGGAGACCCAGTACTTC. This encodes CASSLGAGPETQYF.

The chain links TRBV7-6 to TRBJ2-1; D call uncertain. From germline, CDR1 is SGHVS and CDR2 FNYEAQ. V shed 4 bases and J shed 5 bases, with 9 bases lying between them. The CDR3 spans 13 residues. CDR3 loop: CASSYTEDNEQFF. As DNA, the CDR3 is TGTGCCAGCAGCTATACAGAAGACAATGAGCAGTTCTTC.

This clonotype was counted once. This chain links TRBV5-4 with TRBJ2-5; D is unresolved. This CDR3 has 13 amino acids. With 5 bases removed from V and 4 bases from J, the gap between germline ends came to 12 bases. Germline V gives CDR1 SGHNT, CDR2 YYREEE (reference sequence). The DNA for the CDR3 is TGTGCCAGCAGGCGAACGGAACTAGAGACCCAGTACTTC. It is translated as CASRRTELETQYF.

The table lists this clonotype with a few counts. CDR3 bases: TGTGCCAGCAGGGGGGTCGCAGGGTCTGGAAACACCATATATTTT. This sequence encodes CASRGVAGSGNTIYF. The chain couples TRBV7-9 to TRBJ1-3; the D gene is possibly TRBD1 (5 bases). The CDR3 runs 15 residues. Trimming took off 6 bases at V and 1 base at J, with 13 bases between the two ends. Germline CDR1 is SEHNR and CDR2 is FQNEAQ (reference sequence).

This clonotype was recorded many times. The genes are TRBV11-2 and TRBJ2-7; 10 bases match TRBD1. J lost 4 bases, V lost 1 base, and 4 bases had no gene match. This CDR3 is 15 amino acids long. Germline V gene data show CDR1 as SGHAT and CDR2 as FQNNGV. As DNA, the CDR3 is TGTGCCAGCAGCTTAGGGACAGGGGGACTATACGAGCAGTACTTC. Residues: CASSLGTGGLYEQYF. The variable domain in full, completed from reference TRBV11-2 and TRBJ2-7, reads EAGVAQSPRYKIIEKRQSVAFWCNPISGHATLYWYQQILGQGPKLLIQFQNNGVVDDSQLPKDRFSAERLKGVDSTLKIQPAKLEDSAVYLCASSLGTGGLYEQYFGPGTRLTVT.

The sample holds a few counts of this clonotype. The chain is built from TRBV19 and TRBJ1-3; 7 bases fit TRBD1. The germline V gene encodes CDR1 LNHDA and CDR2 SQIVND (reference sequence). The CDR3 consists of 16 residues. Trimming removed 7 bases from V and 3 bases from J; junction bases left unmatched: 12. The CDR3, as DNA: TGTGCCAGTATCGGATCGGTACCAGGGGGTGGAAACACCATATATTTT. It translates to CASIGSVPGGGNTIYF.

This clonotype was picked up a small number of times. This chain connects TRBV5-1 to TRBJ2-1, with 10 bases identical to TRBD2. The CDR3 extends over 16 amino acids. Germline V lookup: CDR1 SGHRS, CDR2 YFSETQ. The V segment lost 5 bases and the J segment 8 bases; nucleotides outside the gene matches: 13. The CDR3 bases are TGCGCCAGCAGTTTGTCCCCAGCGGGAGGGGGACATGAGCAGTTCTTC. Translation gives CASSLSPAGGGHEQFF. Looking up the rest from reference TRBV5-1 and TRBJ2-1 gives the full variable domain: KAGVTQTPRYLIKTRGQQVTLSCSPISGHRSVSWYQQTPGQGLQFLFEYFSETQRNKGNFPGRFSGRQFSNSRSEMNVSTLELGDSALYLCASSLSPAGGGHEQFFGPGTRLTVL.

By sample fraction, this clonotype is medium-sized (0.01 to 0.1%). Here the CDR3 reads CASSLMGGRGDTQYF. For the CDR3, the DNA is TGCGCCAGCAGCTTGATGGGGGGCCGGGGAGATACGCAGTATTTT. The genes are TRBV5-1 and TRBJ2-3, with D perhaps matching TRBD1 or TRBD2 (6 bases each). Trimming took 1 base from V and 5 from J, leaving 14 bases between them. The CDR3 is 15 amino acids. Germline-derived CDR1 and CDR2 are SGHRS and YFSETQ. Combining the CDR3 with reference TRBV5-1 and TRBJ2-3 gives the whole variable domain KAGVTQTPRYLIKTRGQQVTLSCSPISGHRSVSWYQQTPGQGLQFLFEYFSETQRNKGNFPGRFSGRQFSNSRSEMNVSTLELGDSALYLCASSLMGGRGDTQYFGPGTRLTVL.

This clonotype was detected a few times. The chain joins TRBV12-3 or TRBV12-4 to TRBJ1-3; D not resolved. This CDR3 has 11 amino acids. V dropped 5 bases and J dropped 11 bases, with 10 bases sitting between them. This CDR3 reads CASSPWGAIYF. CDR3 in DNA: TGTGCCAGCAGTCCGTGGGGAGCCATATATTTT.

The chain has TRBV7-7 and TRBJ2-1; 11 bases agree with TRBD1. The CDR3 spans 16 residues. Germline-derived CDR1 and CDR2 are SSHAT and FNYEAQ (reference sequence). V lost 5 bases, J lost 9 bases, and 12 bases stayed unmatched. This CDR3 is CASSPLAGTGGVEQFF. The CDR3 DNA sequence: TGTGCCAGCAGCCCCCTAGCCGGGACAGGGGGAGTTGAGCAGTTCTTC.

This clonotype was seen more than once but under ten times. CDR3 amino acids: CSAGTGDFNYGYTF. The CDR3 nucleotides are TGCAGCGCTGGGACAGGCGACTTTAACTATGGCTACACCTTC. V gene TRBV29-1 combines with J gene TRBJ1-2; 8 nucleotides match TRBD1. The CDR3 loop spans 14 amino acids. Germline CDR1 is SQVTM and CDR2 is ANQGSEA. J was trimmed by 1 base and V by 7 bases; bases with no gene match: 8.

V gene TRBV7-8 combines with J gene TRBJ2-1; D assignment may be TRBD1 or TRBD2 (5 bases each). Germline assignment: CDR1 SGHVS and CDR2 FQNEAQ. CDR3 length: 17 amino acids. Trimming pared 5 bases from V and 0 bases from J, leaving 17 bases between. The CDR3 reads CASSTRSGRLSYNEQFF. Here the CDR3 DNA reads TGTGCCAGCAGCACCCGCTCGGGACGACTCTCCTACAATGAGCAGTTCTTC.

V usage is TRBV5-1 and J usage is TRBJ2-1; D is possibly TRBD1 or TRBD2 (5 bases each). The V gene's germline CDR1 is SGHRS and CDR2 YFSETQ. The CDR3 runs to 13 residues. V was shortened by 4 bases and J by 4 bases, with 9 bases between the two germline ends. CDR3 loop: CASSGDGYNEQFF. The CDR3 nucleotides are TGCGCCAGCAGCGGGGACGGATACAATGAGCAGTTCTTC.

The V gene is TRBV4-2, the J gene TRBJ2-7; 11 nucleotides match TRBD2. The CDR3 spans 16 residues. CDR1 and CDR2 (germline): LGHNA, YNFKEQ. Trimming removed 2 bases from V and 4 bases from J; junction bases left unmatched: 7. Written as DNA, the CDR3 is TGTGCCAGCAGCCAACCGATAGCGGGGGGGCAGTACGAGCAGTACTTC. This translates into CASSQPIAGGQYEQYF.

The rearrangement uses TRBV20-1 and TRBJ2-1, with D perhaps matching TRBD1 or TRBD2 (6 bases each). V lost 0 bases and J 4 bases, leaving 19 bases between the germline ends. The length of the CDR3 is 17 residues. Germline CDR1 and CDR2: DFQATT and SNEGSKA (reference sequence). The CDR3 here is CSARDNGGPIVYNEQFF. The CDR3 DNA reads as TGCAGTGCTAGAGATAACGGGGGCCCCATCGTATACAATGAGCAGTTCTTC.